Here is one T cell receptor beta chain with its context. RNA transcripts served as the template for amplifying TCR beta CDR3 regions. First-round RT-PCR of the TCR CDR3 relied on the HTBI primer set. TCRdb itself ran the multiplex PCR reads through MiXCR, one entry per CDR3 protein. The sample contains roughly 300,000 distinct CDR3 sequences, under 25% of which appear only once. The data are from a study of T cells in Graves' hyperthyroidism and ophthalmopathy. Among the patients, aged 18 to 65, hyperthyroidism was newly diagnosed and had lasted under 2 months. Diagnoses were established using clinical symptoms, serum thyroxine and TRAb, thyroid ultrasound and orbital computed tomography. Germline V lookup: CDR1 SQVTM, CDR2 ANQGSEA. The CDR3 spans 13 residues. The ends were cut back, 3 bases at V and 4 bases at J, with 12 bases in the middle.

Material for sequencing was blood. The rearrangement links TRBV29-1 to TRBJ1-2; no clear D. The source of this sequence is a woman between 50 and 59 years old with Graves' hyperthyroidism. The chain's CDR3 is CSVEREWGYGYTF. For the CDR3, the DNA is TGCAGCGTTGAGAGGGAGTGGGGCTATGGCTACACCTTC.